Listed below are T cell receptor beta chains from one sample, sequenced in a study of beta chain features in type 1 diabetes. Clones were read by immunoSEQ multiplex PCR, and TCRdb kept only the in-frame ones, dropping some. The sample gives roughly 170,000 clones, about an eighth of which show up once; less than 0.7% is in the top ten. Sequencing used central memory CD4+ T cells from blood. All receptors derive from a woman between 18 and 29 years old in good health. Each CDR3 is given with its conserved first and last residue. The D gene is left open where the match is weak. Expanded clones get a size class; other rows say once, few or many, or leave the size out.

>.|TRBV5-1|19|few|TRBJ2-6
CASSLEGASSYSGANVLTF
TGCGCCAGCAGCTTGGAAGGGGCCAGCTCCTACTCTGGGGCCAACGTCCTGACTTTC
>.|TRBV28|13|.|TRBJ2-7
CASSPLRRYEQYF
TGTGCCAGCAGCCCTCTCCGGAGATACGAGCAGTACTTC
>.|TRBV5-1|14|.|TRBJ2-2
CASSFGGNTGELFF
TGCGCCAGCAGCTTTGGCGGGAACACCGGGGAGCTGTTTTTT
>.|TRBV19|15|few|TRBJ2-1
CASSIEGEVVNEQFF
TGTGCCAGTAGTATAGAGGGGGAGGTTGTAAATGAGCAGTTCTTC
>TRBD1|TRBV14|16|.|TRBJ2-2
CASSQDRGQDYGELFF
TGTGCCAGCAGCCAAGATCGGGGACAGGACTACGGGGAGCTGTTTTTT
>TRBD2|TRBV7-2|14|.|TRBJ2-7
CASRQTSGIYEQYF
TGTGCCAGCAGGCAGACTAGCGGGATCTACGAGCAGTACTTC
>TRBD1|TRBV29-1|14|.|TRBJ2-1
CSVRGQGAYNEQFF
TGCAGCGTCCGGGGACAGGGGGCATACAATGAGCAGTTCTTC
>TRBD2|TRBV10-3|15|few|TRBJ2-5
CAIRGSGRAQETQYF
TGTGCCATCAGGGGTTCCGGGAGGGCCCAAGAGACCCAGTACTTC
>.|TRBV30|15|.|TRBJ1-4
CAWSPLGREGEKLFF
TGTGCCTGGAGTCCGCTGGGACGGGAGGGTGAAAAACTGTTTTTT
>TRBD2|TRBV4-2|17|.|TRBJ2-1
CASSQDSRTSGKNEQFF
TGTGCCAGCAGCCAAGATTCCCGGACTAGCGGGAAGAATGAGCAGTTCTTC
>TRBD1|TRBV15|19|many|TRBJ1-5
CATSRDVYTGGRISQPQHF
TGTGCCACCAGCAGAGATGTATATACAGGGGGCCGTATTAGTCAGCCCCAGCATTTT
>TRBD2|TRBV10-2|13|few|TRBJ2-5
CASIGTSGETQYF
TGCGCCAGCATCGGGACTAGCGGCGAGACCCAGTACTTC
>.|TRBV14|15|.|TRBJ2-7
CASSRSEAGSYEQYF
TGTGCCAGCAGCCGCTCGGAGGCTGGATCCTACGAGCAGTACTTC
>TRBD2|TRBV7-2|14|once|TRBJ2-4
CASSLGTSANIQYF
TGTGCCAGCAGCTTAGGGACTAGCGCTAACATTCAGTACTTC
>TRBD2|TRBV5-4|17|.|TRBJ2-3
CASSPGLAGGPADTQYF
TGTGCCAGCAGCCCGGGACTAGCGGGAGGGCCGGCAGATACGCAGTATTTT
>TRBD1|TRBV14|17|.|TRBJ2-5
CASSHGTGFGLGETQYF
TGTGCCAGCAGCCACGGGACAGGGTTCGGTTTAGGAGAGACCCAGTACTTC
>.|TRBV15|15|.|TRBJ2-3
CATSRVGTSTDTQYF
TGTGCCACCAGCAGAGTTGGGACAAGCACAGATACGCAGTATTTT
>.|TRBV5-1|20|.|TRBJ2-6
CASSLGSRGATTSGANVLTF
TGCGCCAGCAGCTTGGGAAGCAGGGGGGCTACTACCTCTGGGGCCAACGTCCTGACTTTC
>.|TRBV5-1|14|few|TRBJ2-5
CASSLGSGQETQYF
TGCGCCAGCAGCTTGGGTAGCGGACAAGAGACCCAGTACTTC
>.|TRBV6-6|16|few|TRBJ1-5
CASSPSEGMFNRAQHF
TGTGCCAGCAGTCCGTCGGAGGGCATGTTTAATCGGGCCCAGCATTTT
>TRBD1|TRBV15|15|.|TRBJ2-4
CATKGPGTGQNIQYF
TGTGCCACCAAGGGACCTGGGACAGGGCAAAACATTCAGTACTTC
>TRBD1|TRBV14|12|.|TRBJ2-1
CASSLRGLEQFF
TGTGCCAGCAGCCTCAGGGGGCTTGAGCAGTTCTTC
>.|TRBV28|14|few|TRBJ1-4
CASKPLDFNEKLFF
TGTGCCAGCAAACCCTTGGACTTTAATGAAAAACTGTTTTTT
>TRBD2|TRBV2|13|.|TRBJ2-1
CASVAGGLGEQFF
TGTGCCAGCGTAGCGGGAGGGCTCGGTGAGCAGTTCTTC
>.|TRBV27|14|.|TRBJ2-5
CASSPWGPGATQYF
TGTGCCAGCAGTCCCTGGGGGCCCGGGGCGACCCAGTACTTC
>TRBD1|TRBV6-5|15|many|TRBJ1-2
CAIRPMGQGAGGYTF
TGTGCCATCCGACCTATGGGACAGGGGGCTGGGGGCTACACCTTC
>.|TRBV18|13|few|TRBJ2-7
CASSPRGFSEQYF
TGTGCCAGCTCACCGAGGGGGTTCTCCGAGCAGTACTTC
>.|TRBV19|15|few|TRBJ1-1
CASNRWGDLNTEAFF
TGTGCCAGTAACCGGTGGGGGGACCTGAACACTGAAGCTTTCTTT
>.|TRBV7-3|13|.|TRBJ1-1
CASSRRQNTEAFF
TGTGCCAGCAGTAGGCGGCAGAACACTGAAGCTTTCTTT
>TRBD2|TRBV5-1|16|few|TRBJ2-3
CASSLEAGPGGDTQYF
TGCGCCAGCAGCTTGGAAGCGGGACCCGGGGGAGATACGCAGTATTTT
>TRBD2|TRBV7-9|15|few|TRBJ2-1
CASSLKSGGGNEQFF
TGTGCCAGCAGCTTAAAGAGCGGGGGGGGCAATGAGCAGTTCTTC
>TRBD1|TRBV6-1|13|.|TRBJ2-1
CASMNRGRSEQFF
TGTGCCAGCATGAACAGGGGACGCAGTGAGCAGTTCTTC
>TRBD1|TRBV27|14|.|TRBJ2-7
CASRGGQGDYEQYF
TGTGCCAGCAGGGGAGGACAGGGGGACTACGAGCAGTACTTC
>.|TRBV30|12|.|TRBJ1-2
CAWTPAGYGYTF
TGTGCCTGGACCCCCGCAGGGTATGGCTACACCTTC
>TRBD2|TRBV5-1|15|.|TRBJ2-7
CASRISGAGVPEQYF
TGCGCCAGCAGAATAAGCGGAGCGGGAGTCCCCGAGCAGTACTTC
>TRBD2|TRBV2|15|.|TRBJ2-5
CASSVGQREWETQYF
TGTGCCAGCAGTGTAGGTCAGCGGGAATGGGAGACCCAGTACTTC
>TRBD2|TRBV5-1|15|.|TRBJ2-5
CASSRTSGSIETQYF
TGCGCCAGCAGCCGGACTAGCGGGAGTATAGAGACCCAGTACTTC
>.|TRBV19|13|.|TRBJ2-1
CASTGGIYNEQFF
TGTGCCAGTACTGGGGGGATCTACAATGAGCAGTTCTTC
>.|TRBV28|14|few|TRBJ2-7
CASSLPYLSREQYF
TGTGCCAGCAGTTTACCATATCTCTCGAGGGAGCAGTACTTC
>.|TRBV30|12|.|TRBJ2-1
CAWSPFYNEQFF
TGTGCCTGGAGCCCCTTTTACAATGAGCAGTTCTTC
>.|TRBV5-4|15|.|TRBJ2-3
CASSFSGSSTDTQYF
TGTGCCAGCAGCTTTAGCGGATCTAGCACAGATACGCAGTATTTT
>.|TRBV6-1|15|.|TRBJ2-6
CASSDQGTGANVLTF
TGTGCCAGCAGTGACCAGGGGACTGGGGCCAACGTCCTGACTTTC
>TRBD1|TRBV30|14|.|TRBJ2-1
CAWSVLGTGNEQFF
TGTGCCTGGAGTGTACTTGGGACAGGTAATGAGCAGTTCTTC
>.|TRBV18|13|few|TRBJ2-7
CASSPTVSYEQYF
TGTGCCAGCTCACCAACAGTATCCTACGAGCAGTACTTC
>TRBD2|TRBV30|16|few|TRBJ2-7
CASTGTSGRPSYEQYF
TGTGCCTCGACCGGGACTAGCGGGAGGCCCTCCTACGAGCAGTACTTC
>.|TRBV29-1|13|few|TRBJ2-7
CSGFETGSYEQYF
TGCAGCGGATTCGAGACGGGGAGTTACGAGCAGTACTTC
>TRBD1|TRBV2|13|.|TRBJ1-2
CASSIQGAGGYTF
TGTGCCAGCAGTATCCAGGGGGCGGGCGGCTACACCTTC
>.|TRBV4-2|16|.|TRBJ2-7
CASSQVGQGGSYEQYF
TGTGCCAGCAGCCAAGTAGGCCAGGGGGGCTCCTACGAGCAGTACTTC
>TRBD2|TRBV2|14|few|TRBJ2-2
CASRVAGKTGELFF
TGTGCCAGCAGAGTAGCGGGAAAAACCGGGGAGCTGTTTTTT
>TRBD1|TRBV7-9|14|few|TRBJ1-1
CASSLKEGAAEAFF
TGTGCCAGCAGCTTAAAAGAGGGGGCAGCCGAAGCTTTCTTT
>.|TRBV29-1|14|few|TRBJ1-3
CSVVGQFSGNTIYF
TGCAGCGTGGTGGGACAATTCTCTGGAAACACCATATATTTT
>.|TRBV2|14|.|TRBJ1-4
CASSEYRETSKLFF
TGTGCCAGCAGTGAATACAGGGAAACATCGAAACTGTTTTTT
>.|TRBV2|14|few|TRBJ1-5
CASSTQGTDQPQHF
TGTGCCAGCAGTACCCAGGGTACCGATCAGCCCCAGCATTTT
>.|TRBV28|16|.|TRBJ2-6
CASSLNGFSGANVLTF
TGTGCCAGCAGTTTAAACGGTTTCTCTGGGGCCAACGTCCTGACTTTC
>.|TRBV5-1|14|.|TRBJ1-1
CASSSLEGSYEAFF
TGCGCCAGCAGCTCCCTAGAGGGATCTTACGAAGCTTTCTTT
>.|TRBV27|15|.|TRBJ1-1
CASSFRGTINTEAFF
TGTGCCAGCAGTTTCCGAGGGACAATTAACACTGAAGCTTTCTTT